The rows below give T cell receptor beta chains drawn from one sample of a study of early T cells in non-severe SARS-CoV-2 infection. TCRdb itself ran the 5' RACE reads through MiXCR, one entry per CDR3 protein. The table includes 75,000 to 80,000 distinct CDR3 sequences, 11% detected once. This material consisted of whole blood, taken at baseline. Receptors were obtained from an adult who was a healthcare worker with PCR-confirmed SARS-CoV-2 infection or an uninfected control (not recorded which). Each CDR3 is given with its conserved first and last residue. A D gene is named only where the DNA matches it firmly. Expanded clones are given a class, and other clones once, few, many or no size at all.

>NA|TRBV7-9|NA|TRBJ2-7
TGTGCCAGCAGCCGAACCTACGAGCAGTACTTC
CASSRTYEQYF
>TRBD2|TRBV5-1|many|TRBJ2-1
TGCGCCAGCAGCATCCAGCGGGGGCCATACAATGAGCAGTTCTTC
CASSIQRGPYNEQFF
>TRBD1|TRBV7-2|many|TRBJ2-1
TGTGCCAGCAGCTCCCAACAGGGGAATAGGATCTTC
CASSSQQGNRIF
>NA|TRBV30|NA|TRBJ1-1
TGTGCCTGGAGTAAGGGGGTTCCCGCTGAAGCTTTCTTT
CAWSKGVPAEAFF
>NA|TRBV6-2/TRBV6-3|few|TRBJ1-2
TGTGCCAGCAGCGGACAGCTAATCTATGGCTACACCTTC
CASSGQLIYGYTF
>NA|TRBV29-1|many|TRBJ2-1
TGCAGCGTTGTCCGGGGCTCCAGCTCCTACAATGAGCAGTTCTTC
CSVVRGSSSYNEQFF
>NA|TRBV28|NA|TRBJ2-3
TGTGCCAGCAGTCAAGGGACTGTCACAGATACGCAGTATTTT
CASSQGTVTDTQYF
>NA|TRBV12-3/TRBV12-4|many|TRBJ1-1
TGTGCCAGCAGTTTGGAATCGAAAGCTTTCTTT
CASSLESKAFF
>NA|TRBV11-2|few|TRBJ2-7
TGTGCCAGCAGCCCTATAGGCAGGACAGTAGGGCGACCTTACGAGCAGTACTTC
CASSPIGRTVGRPYEQYF
>TRBD1|TRBV12-3/TRBV12-4|few|TRBJ1-1
TGTGCCAGCAGTAGCCGGACAGGCTGGGGCACTGAAGCTTTCTTT
CASSSRTGWGTEAFF
>NA|TRBV29-1|few|TRBJ2-1
TGCAGCGTTGAAGATGAGGGCCGCACCGGGTGGAATGAGCAGTTCTTC
CSVEDEGRTGWNEQFF
>NA|TRBV28|few|TRBJ1-1
TGTGCCAGCAAAAAAGGGGGAATGAACACTGAAGCTTTCTTT
CASKKGGMNTEAFF
>NA|TRBV20-1|many|TRBJ2-7
TGCAGTGCCCGCAGGGGATCCAGCTACGAGCAGTACTTC
CSARRGSSYEQYF
>NA|TRBV29-1|NA|TRBJ1-5
TGCAGCGTTGGGGACGGTAATCAGCCCCAGCATTTT
CSVGDGNQPQHF
>TRBD1|TRBV11-2|NA|TRBJ1-5
TGTGCCAGCAGCTCTAACAGGGGTGGACAGCCCCAGCATTTT
CASSSNRGGQPQHF
>NA|TRBV12-3/TRBV12-4|few|TRBJ2-5
TGTGCCAGCAGTTTTGAGGGTGAGACCCAGTACTTC
CASSFEGETQYF
>NA|TRBV6-2/TRBV6-3|few|TRBJ2-3
TGTGCCAGCAGCGACCCAAGCACAGATACGCAGTATTTT
CASSDPSTDTQYF
>NA|TRBV6-2/TRBV6-3|NA|TRBJ1-5
TGTGCCAGCCAGAAGGGAAATCAGCCCCAGCATTTT
CASQKGNQPQHF
>TRBD2|TRBV3-1|few|TRBJ2-1
TGTGCCAGCAGCCAAGACAGGTGGGCTAGCGGGGGTCATGAGCAGTTCTTC
CASSQDRWASGGHEQFF
>NA|TRBV6-6|many|TRBJ1-6
TGTGCCAGCAGATTTACACAACCGGGCGGCTATAATTCACCCCTCCACTTT
CASRFTQPGGYNSPLHF
>NA|TRBV6-5|few|TRBJ2-7
TGTGCCAGCAGGGCAGGGGTCGCCTACGAGCAGTACTTC
CASRAGVAYEQYF
>NA|TRBV29-1|NA|TRBJ2-3
TGCAGCGTTGAAACCACAGATACGCAGTATTTT
CSVETTDTQYF
>TRBD1|TRBV9|NA|TRBJ2-2
TGTGCCAGCAACCTCAGGGGGACAACAACCGGGGAGCTGTTTTTT
CASNLRGTTTGELFF
>NA|TRBV6-4|NA|TRBJ1-1
TGTGCCAGCAAGCCCAGTAGGGACTCCAAGGAGGGGAACACTGAAGCTTTCTTT
CASKPSRDSKEGNTEAFF
>NA|TRBV9|many|TRBJ2-5
TGTGCCAGCAGCTTCACAGGGAAACGGGAGACCCAGTACTTC
CASSFTGKRETQYF
>TRBD1|TRBV11-2|few|TRBJ1-1
TGTGCCAGCAGCTTAGCAAGATACAGGGGGCGAGACACTGAAGCTTTCTTT
CASSLARYRGRDTEAFF
>NA|TRBV11-2|many|TRBJ2-7
TGTGCCAGCAGCTTAGTAGGGGGTGCCTACGAGCAGTACTTC
CASSLVGGAYEQYF
>NA|TRBV12-3/TRBV12-4|few|TRBJ1-2
TGTGCCAGCAGTTCCCCAGGGTTTGGAGACTATGGCTACACCTTC
CASSSPGFGDYGYTF